Listed here are 14 T cell receptor beta chains from one sample, sequenced in a study of cytotoxic CD8 clonotypes in ibrutinib-treated CLL. Data came from immunoSEQ multiplex PCR; TCRdb stores just in-frame clones and leaves some out. The sample gives 150,000 to 200,000 clones, 70% to 85% of which show up once; under 2.5% is in the top ten. The sequenced sample was PBMCs, obtained after 12 months of ibrutinib treatment. These receptors all come from a human donor with chronic lymphocytic leukemia.

The chain has TRBV7-9 and TRBJ1-6; unclear D gene. Germline CDR1 reads SEHNR; CDR2 reads FQNEAQ (reference sequence). This CDR3 has 15 residues. The V gene lost 5 bases and the J gene lost 5 bases, with 13 bases spanning the gap. The CDR3 loop is CASSPALGNNSPLHF. As DNA, the CDR3 is TGTGCCAGCAGCCCCGCCCTGGGTAATAATTCACCCCTCCACTTT. Using reference TRBV7-9 and TRBJ1-6 for the parts outside the CDR3, the full variable domain is DTGVSQNPRHKITKRGQNVTFRCDPISEHNRLYWYRQTLGQGPEFLTYFQNEAQLEKSRLLSDRFSAERPKGSFSTLEIQRTEQGDSAMYLCASSPALGNNSPLHFGNGTRLTVT.

This chain joins TRBV18 and TRBJ2-1; D not resolved. Between the trimmed V and J ends, which lost 0 bases and 10 bases, there was a span of 13 bases. Germline V gives CDR1 KGHSH, CDR2 LQKENI. The CDR3 loop spans 14 amino acids. CDR3 protein: CASSPPNLSREQFF. The CDR3 DNA sequence: TGTGCCAGCTCACCACCGAACTTATCACGGGAGCAGTTCTTC.

Note on this clone: The same CDR3 is also encoded by other DNA sequences in this sample. The chain has TRBV28 and TRBJ1-2; no reliable D call. The CDR3 consists of 16 residues. CDR1 and CDR2 from the germline V gene are MDHEN and SYDVKM. Trimming left V 9 bases short and J 3 bases short, with 23 bases between. CDR3 nucleotides: TGTGCCAGTGGTATAGGAGGCTATGTTGGTGACTATGGCTACACCTTC. The encoded protein is CASGIGGYVGDYGYTF.

This clone was observed a handful of times. This CDR3 is CASSLAPQGKTQYF. The CDR3, as DNA: TGTGCCAGCAGCTTAGCACCACAGGGAAAGACCCAGTACTTC. The genes are TRBV7-6 and TRBJ2-5; maybe TRBD1 (6 bases). The length of the CDR3 is 14 residues. Germline loops: CDR1 SGHVS, CDR2 FNYEAQ. Trimming removed 0 bases at V and 6 bases at J, with 11 bases between.

CDR3 residues: CASSSGTAGNTIYF. CDR3 nucleotide sequence: TGTGCCAGCAGCTCCGGGACAGCGGGAAACACCATATATTTT. J is TRBJ1-3 and V is TRBV28; 7 bases line up with TRBD1. V was clipped by 6 bases and J by 4 bases; unmatched bases: 6. CDR3 size: 14 residues. CDR1 and CDR2 from the germline V gene are MDHEN and SYDVKM.

J is TRBJ1-2 and V is TRBV29-1, with D perhaps TRBD1 (5 bases). V lost 7 bases and J lost 6, with 9 bases in between. Germline CDR1 is SQVTM and CDR2 is ANQGSEA. The CDR3 is 10 residues long. The chain's CDR3 is CSAGHDGYTF. The CDR3 nucleotides read TGCAGCGCCGGACACGATGGCTACACCTTC.

The chain uses TRBV4-1 and TRBJ2-7; no reliable D call. Trimming took 0 bases from V and 4 from J, leaving 7 bases between them. Germline V gene sequence: CDR1 MGHRA, CDR2 YSYEKL. This CDR3 spans 13 amino acids. CDR3 loop: CASSQEHRYEQYF. The CDR3, as DNA: TGCGCCAGCAGCCAAGAACACCGGTACGAGCAGTACTTC.

This chain uses TRBV5-6 with TRBJ2-5, with TRBD1 identical over 7 bases. The germline V gene encodes CDR1 SGHDT and CDR2 YYEEEE. This CDR3 is built from 15 residues. The V segment lost 1 base and the J segment 4 bases; nucleotides outside the gene matches: 7. CDR3 amino acids: CASSLMTGPPETQYF. Here the CDR3 DNA reads TGTGCCAGCAGCTTGATGACAGGGCCCCCAGAGACCCAGTACTTC.

This clone has a handful of counts. J is TRBJ1-5 and V is TRBV28; 7 nucleotides agree with TRBD1. Losses at the gene ends were 2 bases for V and 2 bases for J; bases not matched to a gene: 6. The germline gives CDR1 MDHEN, CDR2 SYDVKM. The CDR3 consists of 16 residues. CDR3 sequence (DNA): TGTGCCAGCAGTTTACTTGGACAGGTTCGCAATCAGCCCCAGCATTTT. Amino acids: CASSLLGQVRNQPQHF.

This clone appeared a few times. The chain recombines TRBV28 with TRBJ2-7; 8 nucleotides match TRBD1. Unmatched junction bases numbered 4, after V lost 4 bases and J lost 5 bases. Germline V gene data show CDR1 as MDHEN and CDR2 as SYDVKM. The CDR3 is 13 residues long. The CDR3 coding sequence is TGTGCCAGCAGTTCAGGGGGCAGGGACGAGCAGTACTTC. This gives the protein CASSSGGRDEQYF. The whole variable domain, filled in from reference TRBV28 and TRBJ2-7, reads DVKVTQSSRYLVKRTGEKVFLECVQDMDHENMFWYRQDPGLGLRLIYFSYDVKMKEKGDIPEGYSVSREKKERFSLILESASTNQTSMYLCASSSGGRDEQYFGPGTRLTVT.

The chain is built from TRBV2 and TRBJ2-3, with TRBD2 matching over 9 bases. This CDR3 contains 17 residues. CDR1 and CDR2 (germline): SNHLY, FYNNEI. The junction had 10 bases not matched to a gene; V was cut back by 2 bases and J by 4 bases. Here the CDR3 DNA reads TGTGCCAGCAGTGAACAGCGGGGGGCTACGTATGCAGATACGCAGTATTTT. This translates into CASSEQRGATYADTQYF.

The rearrangement uses TRBV7-6 and TRBJ2-5; perhaps TRBD1 as D (5 bases). Looked up from germline, CDR1 is SGHVS and CDR2 is FNYEAQ. V dropped 4 bases and J dropped 6 bases, with 15 bases sitting between them. The CDR3 contains 14 residues. The CDR3 reads CASSYDRVDKTQYF. CDR3 DNA: TGTGCCAGCAGCTATGACAGAGTAGATAAGACCCAGTACTTC.

The gene calls are TRBV7-2 and TRBJ2-1; tentative D call: TRBD2 (7 bases). Per germline, CDR1 SGHTA and CDR2 FQGNSA. CDR3 size: 15 residues. Deletions cut 3 bases from V and 8 bases from J, with 17 bases between. The CDR3 loop reads CASSFGLGGGDEQFF. CDR3 coding DNA: TGTGCCAGCAGCTTCGGACTAGGGGGGGGAGATGAGCAGTTCTTC.

The chain links TRBV6-5 to TRBJ1-5; 9 bases are shared with TRBD1. V was clipped by 5 bases and J by 3 bases; unmatched bases: 5. This CDR3 is built from 15 residues. Germline V CDR1 and CDR2: MNHEY, SVGAGI. Here the CDR3 DNA reads TGTGCCAGCAGTCCGGACAGGGGCCCCAATCAGCCCCAGCATTTT. Its translation is CASSPDRGPNQPQHF.